These 6 T cell receptor beta chains were sequenced from one sample in a study of blood T cell repertoires in COVID-19. Assay used: immunoSEQ multiplex PCR; TCRdb lists only in-frame clones, some missing. The sample holds about 200,000 clones; around 86% are singletons and the top ten take about 6%. Sequenced: peripheral blood. All receptors come from a man aged 80 or over with acute or convalescent COVID-19.

This chain links TRBV2 with TRBJ2-7, with D maybe TRBD2 (6 bases). The V gene lost 6 bases and the J gene lost 3 bases, with 12 bases spanning the gap. Germline V lookup: CDR1 SNHLY, CDR2 FYNNEI. This CDR3 region has 13 residues. The CDR3 spells CASRTTGVYEQYV. Written as DNA, the CDR3 is TGTGCCAGCAGAACCACGGGGGTCTACGAGCAGTACGTC.

J is TRBJ1-5 and V is TRBV9; D ambiguous. V was shortened by 0 bases and J by 0 bases, with 7 bases between the two germline ends. Germline V gene lookup returns CDR1 SGDLS and CDR2 YYNGEE. This CDR3 contains 15 residues. CDR3: CASSVAGYSNQPQHF. DNA of the CDR3: TGTGCCAGCAGCGTAGCGGGGTATAGCAATCAGCCCCAGCATTTT.

The chain carries TRBV7-3 and TRBJ2-3; no definite D call. This CDR3 is built from 13 residues. From germline, CDR1 is SGHTA and CDR2 FQGTGA. Trimming shortened V by 2 bases and J by 0 bases, and 3 bases separated the two germline ends. The CDR3 protein is CASSLASTDTQYF. DNA for the CDR3: TGTGCCAGCAGCTTAGCGAGCACAGATACGCAGTATTTT.

This sequence joins TRBV19 and TRBJ2-7, with TRBD2 as a possible D gene (6 bases). The V and J ends lost 5 bases and 3 bases respectively, with 11 bases between them. Germline lookup yields CDR1 LNHDA and CDR2 SQIVND (reference sequence). This CDR3 spans 13 amino acids. DNA of the CDR3: TGTGCCAGTAGTCACGGGAGTGGCTACGAGCAGTACGTC. Amino acid sequence: CASSHGSGYEQYV.

The chain uses TRBV6-2 or TRBV6-3 and TRBJ2-7; maybe TRBD2 (7 bases). Germline CDR1 and CDR2: MNHEY and SVGEGT. The CDR3 totals 16 residues. V shed 4 bases and J shed 2 bases, with 18 bases lying between them. CDR3 region: CASSWRGGGFTYEQYV. CDR3 in DNA: TGTGCCAGCAGTTGGAGAGGGGGAGGGTTCACCTACGAGCAGTACGTC.

The V gene is TRBV6-5, the J gene TRBJ1-2, with D hard to call. The CDR3 is made up of 13 amino acids. Trimming stripped 5 bases from V and 3 bases from J, with 10 bases between. Per the germline V gene, CDR1 is MNHEY and CDR2 is SVGAGI. CDR3 sequence reads: CASSHSRYYGYTF. The CDR3 DNA reads TGTGCCAGCAGTCACAGCCGTTACTATGGCTACACCTTC.